This T cell receptor beta chain is from a study of blood T cell repertoires in COVID-19. Across the study: Samples of COVID-19 (acute and convalescent) were obtained from the United States, Italy and Spain.

Data came from immunoSEQ multiplex PCR; TCRdb stores just in-frame clones and leaves some out. This sample has about 200,000 clones; 88% occur once, and the top ten carry approximately 4.5%. V was cut by 3 bases and J by 5 bases, with 19 bases left in between. Germline V lookup: CDR1 SEHNR, CDR2 FQNEAQ (reference sequence). This CDR3 is built from 17 residues. This clone came up a few times. V and J are TRBV7-9 and TRBJ2-2, with D maybe TRBD2 (6 bases). This clonotype was obtained from a human donor in a cohort sampled during active COVID-19. The sample comprised peripheral blood. The CDR3 coding sequence is TGTGCCAGCAGCTTCCTACGAGGGACTGCCCGAACCGGGGAGCTGTTTTTT. It is translated as CASSFLRGTARTGELFF.